The clone carrying this TCR beta chain was counted a few times. The antigen is not known. Making the TCR beta libraries involved quantitative 5'-RACE with molecular barcodes. TCRdb re-analysed the 5' RACE reads in MiXCR, keeping a single row per CDR3 protein. The repertoire holds around 330,000 distinct CDR3 sequences, approximately 10% seen once, with roughly 9.1% in the top ten. The data originate from a study of CD8 T cells in ankylosing spondylitis. Points from the study as a whole: Characteristic, it appeared, of ankylosing spondylitis blood was a TCR beta motif of about eight highly homologous variants. Disease-associated clonotypes exhibited CD8+ identity and were relatively infrequent in peripheral blood.

Sequencing was done on a sample of blood, either unsorted or a sorted T cell fraction (not recorded which). The origin of this receptor is a female donor with ankylosing spondylitis or in good health (not recorded which).

CDR3 protein: CASSLAPALAGGYNEQFF. CDR3 sequence (DNA): TGCGCCAGCAGCTTGGCCCCCGCACTAGCGGGAGGCTACAATGAGCAGTTCTTC. The chain has TRBV5-1 and TRBJ2-1; TRBD2 matches 12 bases. Looked up from germline, CDR1 is SGHRS and CDR2 is YFSETQ. This CDR3 comprises 18 residues. V shed 0 bases and J 3 bases; nucleotides not matched to a gene: 7.